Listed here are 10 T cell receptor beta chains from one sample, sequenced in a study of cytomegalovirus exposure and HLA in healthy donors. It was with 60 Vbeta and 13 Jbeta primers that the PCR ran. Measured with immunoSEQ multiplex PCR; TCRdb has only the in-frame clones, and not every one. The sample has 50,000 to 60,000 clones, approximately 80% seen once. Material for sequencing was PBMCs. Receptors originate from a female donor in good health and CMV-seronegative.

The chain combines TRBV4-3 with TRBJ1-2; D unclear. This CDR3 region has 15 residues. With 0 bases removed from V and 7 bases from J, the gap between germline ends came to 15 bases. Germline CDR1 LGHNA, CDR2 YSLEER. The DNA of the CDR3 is TGCGCCAGCAGCCAAGATTTTGGGGAGGTGCGTGGCTACACCTTC. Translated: CASSQDFGEVRGYTF.

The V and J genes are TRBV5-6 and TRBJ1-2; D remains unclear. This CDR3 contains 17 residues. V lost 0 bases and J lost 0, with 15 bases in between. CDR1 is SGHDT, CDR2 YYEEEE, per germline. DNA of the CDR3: TGTGCCAGCAGCTTGGCGACGGGATTAGGTACTAACTATGGCTACACCTTC. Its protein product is CASSLATGLGTNYGYTF.

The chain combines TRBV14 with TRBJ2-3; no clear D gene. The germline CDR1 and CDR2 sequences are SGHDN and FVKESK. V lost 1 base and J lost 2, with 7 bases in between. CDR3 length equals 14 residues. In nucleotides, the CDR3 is TGTGCCAGCAGCCAAGGACGGGTCACAGATACGCAGTATTTT. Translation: CASSQGRVTDTQYF.

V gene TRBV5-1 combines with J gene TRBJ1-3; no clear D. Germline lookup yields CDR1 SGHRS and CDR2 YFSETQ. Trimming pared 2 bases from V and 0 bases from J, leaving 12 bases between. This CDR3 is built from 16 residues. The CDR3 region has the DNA TGCGCCAGCAGCTTTTCCGGGATCGCCTCTGGAAACACCATATATTTT. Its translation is CASSFSGIASGNTIYF.

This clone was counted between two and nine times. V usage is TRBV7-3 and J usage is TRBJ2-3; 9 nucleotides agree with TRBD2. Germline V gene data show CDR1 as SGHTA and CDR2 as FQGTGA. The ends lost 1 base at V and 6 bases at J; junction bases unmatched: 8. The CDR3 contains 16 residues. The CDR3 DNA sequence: TGTGCCAGCAGCTTAAATGGCGGGGGGGCCGTGGATACGCAGTATTTT. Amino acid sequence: CASSLNGGGAVDTQYF.

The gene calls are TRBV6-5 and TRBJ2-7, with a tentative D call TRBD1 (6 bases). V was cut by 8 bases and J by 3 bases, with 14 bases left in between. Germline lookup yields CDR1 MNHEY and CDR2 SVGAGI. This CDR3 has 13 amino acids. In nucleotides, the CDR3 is TGTGCCAGCCGCCCCCCAGGGGTCTACGAGCAGTACTTC. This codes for CASRPPGVYEQYF.

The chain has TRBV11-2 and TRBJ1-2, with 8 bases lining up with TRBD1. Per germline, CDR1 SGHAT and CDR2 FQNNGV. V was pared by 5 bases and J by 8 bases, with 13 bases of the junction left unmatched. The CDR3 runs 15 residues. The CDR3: CASSSPTGTGDGYTF. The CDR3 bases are TGTGCCAGCAGCAGCCCCACCGGGACAGGTGACGGCTACACCTTC.

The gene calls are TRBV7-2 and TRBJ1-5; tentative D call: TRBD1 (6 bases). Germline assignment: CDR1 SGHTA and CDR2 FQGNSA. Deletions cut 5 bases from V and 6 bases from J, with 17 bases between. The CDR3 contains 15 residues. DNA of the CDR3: TGTGCCAGCAGCCTGGGCGCGGGGGGCGTTCAGCCCCAGCATTTT. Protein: CASSLGAGGVQPQHF.

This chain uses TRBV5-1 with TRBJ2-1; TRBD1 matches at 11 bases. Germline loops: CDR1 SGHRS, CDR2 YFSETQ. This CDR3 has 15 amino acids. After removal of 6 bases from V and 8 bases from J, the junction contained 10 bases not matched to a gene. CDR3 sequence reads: CASTLIGQGAYEQFF. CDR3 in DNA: TGCGCCAGCACCCTAATCGGACAGGGGGCGTATGAGCAGTTCTTC.

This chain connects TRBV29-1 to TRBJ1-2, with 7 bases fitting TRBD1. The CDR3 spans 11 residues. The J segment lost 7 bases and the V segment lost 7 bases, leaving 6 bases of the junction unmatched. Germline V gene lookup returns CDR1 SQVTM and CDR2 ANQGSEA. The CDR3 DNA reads TGCAGCGGCCCGACAGGGTTTGGCTACACCTTC. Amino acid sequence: CSGPTGFGYTF.